Listed below are T cell receptor beta chains from one sample, sequenced in a study of CD8 T cells in Susac syndrome. Using its own MiXCR run on the immunoSEQ multiplex PCR reads, TCRdb lists one record per CDR3 protein. The table includes roughly 330,000 distinct CDR3 sequences, around 92% detected once. Sequenced material: CD4+ T cells from PBMCs. The source is a human donor with multiple sclerosis. CDR3s include the opening cysteine and the closing phenylalanine or tryptophan. D genes are given only for firm matches. Rows give clone size only sometimes, using once, few, many, or a class for an expanded clone.

V gene	J gene	D gene	clone size	CDR3 DNA	CDR3 protein
TRBV9	TRBJ1-2	TRBD1	NA	TGTGCCAGCAGCCGTAGAGAGGGGACAGCTAACTATGGCTACACCTTC	CASSRREGTANYGYTF
TRBV7-3	TRBJ2-6	NA	NA	TGTGCCAGCAGCTTGATGCACAGCTCTGGGGCCAACGTCCTGACTTTC	CASSLMHSSGANVLTF
TRBV2	TRBJ2-1	NA	NA	TGTGCCAGCAGTGCCGGGCAGTTTAGTGGCAATGAGCAGTTCTTC	CASSAGQFSGNEQFF
TRBV7-9	TRBJ2-3	TRBD2	NA	TGTGCCAGCAGCCGGGGACTAGCGGGTTCCCCCGACAATACGCAGTATTTT	CASSRGLAGSPDNTQYF
TRBV7-9	TRBJ2-3	NA	NA	TGTGCCAGCAGCTTAGGCGGGGACAGTCCCACAGATACGCAGTATTTT	CASSLGGDSPTDTQYF
TRBV15	TRBJ2-7	NA	NA	TGTGCCACCAGTCGGGCGGCGAGCTCCTACGAGCAGTACTTC	CATSRAASSYEQYF
TRBV19	TRBJ2-1	NA	NA	TGTGCCAGTAGTATCCCGAGGGGGAGATACAATGAGCAGTTCTTC	CASSIPRGRYNEQFF
TRBV4-3	TRBJ1-2	NA	NA	TGCGCCAGCAGCCAAGATTTTGGTGGTGGGGGGGGCTACACCTTC	CASSQDFGGGGGYTF
TRBV20-1	TRBJ1-1	NA	NA	TGCAGTGCTAGGATCGGGACCATGAACACTGAAGCTTTCTTT	CSARIGTMNTEAFF
TRBV5-1	TRBJ1-1	NA	NA	TGCGCCAGCAGCTTAGATGGGGGGGGCAGGAACACTGAAGCTTTCTTT	CASSLDGGGRNTEAFF
TRBV3-1	TRBJ2-4	TRBD2	NA	TGTGCCAGCAGCCAAGCAAGCGGGGGCACCAAAAACATTCAGTACTTC	CASSQASGGTKNIQYF
TRBV19	TRBJ1-5	TRBD1	NA	TGTGCCAGTGGGGACAGGGGGCGGTTCCAGCCCCAGCATTTT	CASGDRGRFQPQHF
TRBV6-5	TRBJ1-2	NA	NA	TGTGCCAGCAGTTACTCGAGGGACACCTTCTATGGCTACACCTTC	CASSYSRDTFYGYTF
TRBV3-1	TRBJ2-7	TRBD1	NA	TGTGCCAGCAGCCAAGAGCCCGGGACAGGGAACTACGAGCAGTACTTC	CASSQEPGTGNYEQYF
TRBV7-3	TRBJ2-3	TRBD1	NA	TGTGCCAGCAGCCTTGGACAGGGGCAGAGAGATACGCAGTATTTT	CASSLGQGQRDTQYF
TRBV7-2	TRBJ2-3	TRBD2	once	TGTGCCAGCACGTCCGGGGGGGCGGCCACAGATACGCAGTATTTT	CASTSGGAATDTQYF
TRBV3-1	TRBJ1-2	NA	NA	TGTGCCAGCAGCCAAGGCGTCACAGCTAACTATGGCTACACCTTC	CASSQGVTANYGYTF
TRBV7-9	TRBJ2-7	TRBD1	NA	TGTGCCAGCGGACAGGTCCCCTACGAGCAGTACTTC	CASGQVPYEQYF
TRBV29-1	TRBJ2-1	TRBD1	NA	TGCAGCGTCACGGGACAGGGGCAACGCGAGCAGTTCTTC	CSVTGQGQREQFF
TRBV7-2	TRBJ1-3	NA	NA	TGTGCCAGCAGCAGAAGTGCTGGAAACACCATATATTTT	CASSRSAGNTIYF
TRBV28	TRBJ1-4	NA	NA	TGTGCCAGCAATGGACCGGCAACTAATGAAAAACTGTTTTTT	CASNGPATNEKLFF
TRBV10-3	TRBJ2-1	NA	NA	TGTGCCATCAGTGAGCAGGGTAATGAGCAGTTCTTC	CAISEQGNEQFF
TRBV2	TRBJ2-3	NA	NA	TGTGCCAGCAGTGGTCAGGGTTGGAGAACAGATACGCAGTATTTT	CASSGQGWRTDTQYF
TRBV3-1	TRBJ1-2	NA	NA	TGTGCCAGCAGCCAAGATCACAGGGACTATGGCTACACCTTC	CASSQDHRDYGYTF
TRBV5-1	TRBJ1-3	NA	NA	TGCGCCAGCAGCTTTGAAGGGACTGGAAACACCATATATTTT	CASSFEGTGNTIYF
TRBV5-1	TRBJ2-7	TRBD2	once	TGCGCCAGCAGTGCGGTAGCGGGAGGGCCAGGCTACGGGCCCTACGAGCAGTACTTC	CASSAVAGGPGYGPYEQYF
TRBV5-4	TRBJ2-1	NA	NA	TGTGCCAGCGCCTCGGCTAGCTCCTACAATGAGCAGTTCTTC	CASASASSYNEQFF
TRBV20-1	TRBJ2-1	TRBD2	NA	TGCAGTGCTCGTCGGACTAGCGGAATAGACAATGAGCAGTTCTTC	CSARRTSGIDNEQFF
TRBV29-1	TRBJ1-4	NA	once	TGCAGCGCCCAAGCGGCGATTAATGAAAAACTGTTTTTT	CSAQAAINEKLFF
TRBV7-2	TRBJ2-4	NA	NA	TGTGCCAGCAGCCCTCGGACTTTTAAAAACATTCAGTACTTC	CASSPRTFKNIQYF
TRBV12-3/TRBV12-4	TRBJ1-1	NA	NA	TGTGCCAGCACCCTCTTAGCGGTGGGCAGGGAAGCTTTCTTT	CASTLLAVGREAFF
TRBV6-2/TRBV6-3	TRBJ2-1	TRBD1	NA	TGTGCCAGCAGTTACGGTTTCGGGACAGGGGCCCTTCTAGAGCAGTTCTTC	CASSYGFGTGALLEQFF
TRBV3-1	TRBJ2-3	NA	NA	TGTGCCAGCAGCCAAGCTTTTGAGAGCACAGATACGCAGTATTTT	CASSQAFESTDTQYF
TRBV3-1	TRBJ2-3	TRBD1	NA	TGTGCCAGCAGCACCCGGACAGGGGACAACACAGATACGCAGTATTTT	CASSTRTGDNTDTQYF
TRBV20-1	TRBJ1-6	NA	NA	TGCAGTGCTAAGGGGAATAATAATTCACCCCTCCACTTT	CSAKGNNNSPLHF
TRBV7-8	TRBJ1-1	NA	NA	TGTGCCAGCAGGACAGCCCTTGGCGGATACACTGAAGCTTTCTTT	CASRTALGGYTEAFF
TRBV20-1	TRBJ2-3	TRBD2	NA	TGCAGCCCCATGGGACTAGCGGAAAATACGCAGTATTTT	CSPMGLAENTQYF
TRBV15	TRBJ1-5	NA	NA	TGTGCCACCAGCAGAGGGACACCTTATAGCAATCAGCCCCAGCATTTT	CATSRGTPYSNQPQHF
TRBV5-1	TRBJ2-5	NA	NA	TGCGCCAGCAGGCCCCTGGGGGGTCCGGAGACCCAGTACTTC	CASRPLGGPETQYF
TRBV27	TRBJ2-3	NA	NA	TGTGCCAGCAGCCACTTACGTCCACGCACAGATACGCAGTATTTT	CASSHLRPRTDTQYF
TRBV29-1	TRBJ2-5	NA	NA	TGCAGCGTTGCGGTCAAAGAGACCCAGTACTTC	CSVAVKETQYF
TRBV25-1	TRBJ2-7	TRBD2	few	TGTGCCAGCAGTGAGGCGGGAGTCAACGAGCAGTACTTC	CASSEAGVNEQYF
TRBV20-1	TRBJ1-1	NA	NA	TGCAGTGCTAGAGAATTATCTGAAGCTTTCTTT	CSARELSEAFF
TRBV29-1	TRBJ2-3	NA	NA	TGCAGCGGAGGGGAAGATACGCAGTATTTT	CSGGEDTQYF
TRBV12-3/TRBV12-4	TRBJ2-3	NA	NA	TGTGCCAGCAGTTTTCTCGGGGGGCTAACAGATACGCAGTATTTT	CASSFLGGLTDTQYF
TRBV7-2	TRBJ2-7	NA	NA	TGTGCCAGCAGCCACAGGGGCGGGGTGCAATACGAGCAGTACTTC	CASSHRGGVQYEQYF
TRBV7-8	TRBJ2-6	NA	NA	TGTGCCAGCAGCTTAGAAGCACAGGTGCTAGGATCTGGGGCCAACGTCCTGACTTTC	CASSLEAQVLGSGANVLTF
TRBV20-1	TRBJ2-5	NA	NA	TGCAGTGCTGGGGGGGCCGGGGCGTACCAAGAGACCCAGTACTTC	CSAGGAGAYQETQYF
TRBV5-1	TRBJ2-2	TRBD2	NA	TGCGCCAGCAGCTTGGAACTAGCGGGAGTCGGGGAGCTGTTTTTT	CASSLELAGVGELFF
TRBV5-4	TRBJ2-7	NA	NA	TGTGCCAGCAGCTTGGGACAGACAGATCTCTACGAGCAGTACTTC	CASSLGQTDLYEQYF
TRBV5-1	TRBJ2-1	TRBD1	NA	TGCGCCAGCAGCTTGGAGGGACAGGGTCAGGGTTCGACTGAGCAGTTCTTC	CASSLEGQGQGSTEQFF
TRBV2	TRBJ2-5	NA	NA	TGTGCCAGCAGCCCCCTCCGAAAGCGCGGGGTTGAAAAGACCCAGTACTTC	CASSPLRKRGVEKTQYF
TRBV23-1	TRBJ2-7	NA	NA	TGCGCCAGCTCGGCGTCTGGGAATCTGTCCGAGCAGTACTTC	CASSASGNLSEQYF